The 7 T cell receptor beta chains below all came from one sample that was sequenced in a study of T-cell memory formation after mild COVID-19. TCRdb itself ran the 5' RACE reads through MiXCR, one entry per CDR3 protein. The sample shows about 470,000 distinct CDR3 sequences, roughly 18% of them seen only once. Sequenced material: PBMCs or a T cell subset sorted from them (not recorded which). The receptors were gathered from an adult woman who had mild COVID-19 (a few samples of this study predate the infection). Cell type and time point are not known.

In this sample, this clonotype turned up a few times. This rearrangement joins TRBV20-1 to TRBJ1-2; a weak D match, TRBD1 (5 bases). The CDR3 has 13 amino acids. Trimming stripped 4 bases from V and 4 bases from J, with 13 bases between. Germline V gene lookup returns CDR1 DFQATT and CDR2 SNEGSKA (reference sequence). CDR3: CSANLRGTYGYTF. Written as DNA, the CDR3 is TGCAGTGCTAATTTACGGGGCACCTATGGCTACACCTTC.

This sequence joins TRBV12-3 or TRBV12-4 and TRBJ1-1; 7 bases agree with TRBD1. CDR3 length: 11 amino acids. V shed 4 bases, J shed 11 bases, and the junction held 4 bases outside the gene matches. CDR3 residues: CASSSGGRAFF. Here the CDR3 DNA reads TGTGCCAGCAGTTCAGGGGGGAGGGCTTTCTTT.

This clonotype was detected ten times or more. The chain carries TRBV7-9 and TRBJ2-5, with 9 bases matching TRBD1. The germline gives CDR1 SEHNR, CDR2 FQNEAQ (reference sequence). The CDR3 contains 16 residues. Unmatched junction bases numbered 9, after V lost 4 bases and J lost 3 bases. CDR3 bases: TGTGCCAGCAGCTCTTACGGGACAGGGCAAGAAGAGACCCAGTACTTC. Amino acids: CASSSYGTGQEETQYF.

This clonotype was counted a single time. The V gene is TRBV30, the J gene TRBJ1-1; 7 bases align to TRBD1. CDR1 and CDR2 (germline): GTSNPN, SVGIG (reference sequence). CDR3 length: 13 residues. J was trimmed by 7 bases and V by 4 bases; bases with no gene match: 9. The CDR3 nucleotides are TGTGCCTGGATCGGGACAGCCACACATGAAGCTTTCTTT. This gives the protein CAWIGTATHEAFF.

The rearrangement links TRBV30 to TRBJ2-3; D not certain. The CDR3 extends over 11 amino acids. CDR1 GTSNPN and CDR2 SVGIG come from the germline V gene (reference sequence). V lost 1 base and J lost 5, with 4 bases in between. The CDR3 coding sequence is TGTGCCTGGAGTGGGGAAGATACGCAGTATTTT. As protein: CAWSGEDTQYF.

This clonotype has just a few counts. The genes are TRBV7-2 and TRBJ2-5; D is uncertain. The CDR3 is 14 amino acids. Germline CDR1 is SGHTA and CDR2 is FQGNSA. V was shortened by 1 base and J by 0 bases, with 6 bases between the two germline ends. DNA for the CDR3: TGTGCCAGCAGCTTAGTGGGGTACCAAGAGACCCAGTACTTC. Translated: CASSLVGYQETQYF.

This clonotype was seen more than once but under ten times. This sequence joins TRBV7-6 and TRBJ1-1; 8 nucleotides match TRBD1. The CDR3 spans 16 residues. Germline loops: CDR1 SGHVS, CDR2 FNYEAQ. Trimming removed 3 bases from V and 0 bases from J; junction bases left unmatched: 6. The CDR3 sequence: CASSLDRAGVNTEAFF. CDR3 nucleotides: TGTGCCAGCAGCTTGGACAGGGCGGGGGTGAACACTGAAGCTTTCTTT.